A selection of T cell receptor beta chains follows, all from one sample in a study of graft-versus-host responses after intestinal transplantation. Only in-frame clones appear in the TCRdb table, and some are missing; sequencing was by immunoSEQ multiplex PCR. The sample consists of under 20,000 clones, approximately 39% of them appearing once. The sequenced sample was alloreactive CD4+ T cells from a mixed lymphocyte reaction culture, obtained before transplantation. The receptors here all came from a human patient who was an organ donor for intestinal transplantation. Both conserved end residues are part of each CDR3. A D gene is named only where the DNA matches it firmly. Size is omitted from some rows. Given values are once, few, many or a class for expanded clones.

>NA|TRBV2|few|TRBJ2-1
CASSRGGYNEQFF
TGTGCCAGCAGCCGAGGCGGGTACAATGAGCAGTTCTTC
>NA|TRBV7-1|NA|TRBJ1-5
CASSSFTGEPQHF
TGTGCCAGCAGCTCCTTTACTGGGGAGCCCCAGCATTTT
>TRBD2|TRBV30|NA|TRBJ2-3
CACASGSTDTQYF
TGTGCCTGTGCTAGCGGGAGCACAGATACGCAGTATTTT
>TRBD2|TRBV5-6|medium-sized|TRBJ2-7
CASSLGASGIYEQYF
TGTGCCAGCAGCTTGGGGGCTAGCGGGATTTACGAGCAGTACTTC
>TRBD2|TRBV10-3|NA|TRBJ2-1
CAISDLSGAFNNEQFF
TGTGCCATCAGTGACCTTAGCGGGGCGTTTAACAATGAGCAGTTCTTC
>NA|TRBV5-7|NA|TRBJ1-2
CASSSDTVLLGGYTF
TGTGCCAGCAGCTCGGACACCGTCCTATTAGGTGGCTACACCTTC
>NA|TRBV7-9|NA|TRBJ2-5
CASSSVGATQYF
TGTGCCAGCAGCTCCGTTGGGGCGACCCAGTACTTC
>NA|TRBV4-2|few|TRBJ2-4
CASSQDSYIQYF
TGTGCCAGCAGCCAAGATTCGTACATTCAGTACTTC
>NA|TRBV23-1|medium-sized|TRBJ2-7
CASSHLAQGSYEQYF
TGCGCCAGCAGTCATTTAGCCCAAGGGTCCTACGAGCAGTACTTC
>NA|TRBV5-8|medium-sized|TRBJ2-5
CASTPFFQETQYF
TGTGCCAGCACCCCTTTTTTCCAAGAGACCCAGTACTTC
>NA|TRBV19|NA|TRBJ1-1
CASSRDILGSSEAFF
TGTGCCAGTAGTCGTGACATTCTGGGCTCATCTGAAGCTTTCTTT
>NA|TRBV2|few|TRBJ2-5
CASSLARGAETQYF
TGTGCCAGCAGCCTAGCACGAGGGGCGGAGACCCAGTACTTC
>NA|TRBV2|few|TRBJ1-2
CASRVGQGQGYTF
TGTGCCAGCAGGGTGGGGCAGGGCCAAGGCTACACCTTC
>NA|TRBV7-9|NA|TRBJ1-1
CASSSKGVGVNTEAFF
TGTGCCAGCAGCTCAAAAGGGGTGGGGGTAAACACTGAAGCTTTCTTT
>TRBD1|TRBV15|NA|TRBJ2-3
CATSRGDSSTDTQYF
TGTGCCACCAGCAGAGGGGACAGCAGCACAGATACGCAGTATTTT
>TRBD2|TRBV6-1|few|TRBJ2-7
CASSEFGGSNGEQYF
TGTGCCAGCAGTGAATTTGGCGGGAGTAACGGCGAGCAGTACTTC
>NA|TRBV6-1|few|TRBJ1-3
CASSELRGNTIYF
TGTGCCAGCAGTGAATTACGGGGAAACACCATATATTTT
>TRBD2|TRBV11-2|few|TRBJ2-3
CASTPGLAVKQYF
TGTGCCAGCACACCGGGACTAGCGGTCAAGCAGTATTTT
>NA|TRBV29-1|NA|TRBJ1-4
CSVGDRFPIEKLFF
TGCAGCGTTGGAGACAGGTTTCCTATCGAAAAACTGTTTTTT
>NA|TRBV19|NA|TRBJ2-1
CASSPSSYNEQFF
TGTGCCAGCAGTCCGAGCTCCTACAATGAGCAGTTCTTC
>NA|TRBV27|NA|TRBJ2-7
CASSPQGMGEQYF
TGTGCCAGCAGTCCTCAGGGGATGGGAGAGCAGTACTTC
>NA|TRBV11-2|NA|TRBJ1-3
CASSLDGAGNTIYF
TGTGCCAGCAGCTTAGACGGAGCTGGAAACACCATATATTTT
>TRBD1|TRBV5-4|NA|TRBJ2-5
CASSFTGGETQYF
TGTGCCAGCAGCTTTACAGGGGGGGAGACCCAGTACTTC
>NA|TRBV28|NA|TRBJ1-4
CASSTNLATNEKLFF
TGTGCCAGCAGTACCAACTTGGCAACTAATGAAAAACTGTTTTTT
>NA|TRBV6-5|few|TRBJ2-3
CASSAQGGSTDTQYF
TGTGCCAGCAGTGCACAGGGGGGGAGTACAGATACGCAGTATTTT
>TRBD2|TRBV2|few|TRBJ2-2
CASSEALPGGQLFF
TGTGCCAGCAGTGAAGCGCTTCCGGGAGGGCAGCTGTTTTTT
>NA|TRBV29-1|few|TRBJ2-7
CSVGGAYEQYF
TGCAGCGTTGGCGGGGCCTACGAGCAGTACTTC
>NA|TRBV6-1|medium-sized|TRBJ2-1
CASSERDNEQFF
TGTGCCAGCAGTGAACGGGACAATGAGCAGTTCTTC
>TRBD2|TRBV7-2|NA|TRBJ2-7
CASSLRAGSGRVLEQYF
TGTGCCAGCAGCTTAAGGGCGGGTAGCGGGAGGGTCCTCGAGCAGTACTTC
>TRBD2|TRBV29-1|NA|TRBJ2-1
CSVASAGGSEQFF
TGCAGCGTCGCGTCGGCGGGAGGAAGTGAGCAGTTCTTC
>TRBD1|TRBV7-2|few|TRBJ2-7
CASSGQGSYEQYF
TGTGCCAGCAGCGGACAGGGGTCCTACGAGCAGTACTTC
>NA|TRBV11-3|few|TRBJ1-4
CASSLSPGRGLFF
TGTGCCAGCAGCCTGAGTCCGGGTCGCGGACTGTTTTTT
>TRBD1|TRBV4-1|medium-sized|TRBJ1-3
CASSLRQGLDTIYF
TGCGCCAGCAGCCTTAGACAGGGGCTAGACACCATATATTTT
>NA|TRBV11-2|few|TRBJ1-3
CASSLRSGSTIYF
TGTGCCAGCAGCTTAAGGTCTGGGTCAACCATATATTTT
>NA|TRBV27|few|TRBJ2-1
CASSLFSGGGQFF
TGTGCCAGCAGTTTATTCTCCGGTGGTGGGCAGTTCTTC
>TRBD1|TRBV28|NA|TRBJ2-7
CASSRPRGNSYEQYF
TGTGCCAGCAGCCGTCCCAGGGGGAACTCCTACGAGCAGTACTTC
>NA|TRBV2|NA|TRBJ1-1
CASSESGGGTEAFF
TGTGCCAGCAGTGAATCCGGGGGAGGCACTGAAGCTTTCTTT
>NA|TRBV19|NA|TRBJ2-3
CASSVGHASTDTQYF
TGTGCCAGTAGTGTAGGGCATGCTAGCACAGATACGCAGTATTTT
>NA|TRBV5-4|NA|TRBJ2-5
CASSFLGAQETQYF
TGTGCCAGCAGCTTTTTAGGGGCCCAAGAGACCCAGTACTTC
>TRBD2|TRBV19|NA|TRBJ2-1
CASSMGLAWGNEQFF
TGTGCCAGTAGTATGGGACTAGCGTGGGGGAATGAGCAGTTCTTC
>NA|TRBV6-1|NA|TRBJ2-1
CASREAGHNEQFF
TGTGCCAGCAGGGAGGCGGGGCACAATGAGCAGTTCTTC
>TRBD2|TRBV11-3|NA|TRBJ2-3
CASSLLSGSGSTDTQYF
TGTGCCAGCAGCTTACTTAGCGGGAGTGGGAGCACAGATACGCAGTATTTT
>NA|TRBV6-1|NA|TRBJ1-1
CASSEALGVGTEAFF
TGTGCCAGCAGTGAAGCGTTGGGGGTGGGGACTGAAGCTTTCTTT
>TRBD1|TRBV6-1|NA|TRBJ2-3
CAGGTGDTDTQYF
TGTGCCGGCGGGACAGGGGACACAGATACGCAGTATTTT
>NA|TRBV30|few|TRBJ2-5
CAWSYRVQETQYF
TGTGCCTGGAGTTACAGGGTCCAAGAGACCCAGTACTTC
>NA|TRBV15|NA|TRBJ1-1
CATSGEVGGGTEAFF
TGTGCCACCAGCGGGGAAGTTGGGGGAGGCACTGAAGCTTTCTTT
>TRBD1|TRBV19|few|TRBJ2-7
CASSGQGAPPYEQYF
TGTGCCAGTAGCGGACAGGGGGCCCCACCCTACGAGCAGTACTTC
>NA|TRBV7-8|once|TRBJ1-2
CASSPREGRAYGYTF
TGTGCCAGCAGCCCCCGCGAGGGCAGGGCGTATGGCTACACCTTC
>TRBD2|TRBV5-5|few|TRBJ2-2
CASSSSGRWAGELFF
TGTGCCAGCAGCTCTAGCGGGAGATGGGCCGGGGAGCTGTTTTTT
>NA|TRBV29-1|NA|TRBJ1-2
CSAGGNYGYTF
TGCAGCGCTGGCGGTAACTATGGCTACACCTTC
>NA|TRBV30|few|TRBJ2-1
CAWSPGTSYNEQFF
TGTGCCTGGAGTCCAGGGACTTCCTACAATGAGCAGTTCTTC
>NA|TRBV2|medium-sized|TRBJ1-1
CASRRGGGLNTEAFF
TGTGCCAGCAGGAGGGGGGGCGGTTTGAACACTGAAGCTTTCTTT
>TRBD1|TRBV6-5|NA|TRBJ2-2
CASSWGQGNTGELFF
TGTGCCAGCAGTTGGGGACAGGGGAACACCGGGGAGCTGTTTTTT
>NA|TRBV10-3|medium-sized|TRBJ2-7
CAISESLGGYEQYF
TGTGCCATCAGTGAGTCCTTGGGGGGCTACGAGCAGTACTTC